The TCR beta chain described here comes from a study of shared clonotypes between healthy human individuals. Study-wide results and limits: Sampling involved blood alone; tissue repertoires likely differ.

TCRdb's table, derived via immunoSEQ multiplex PCR, lists solely in-frame clones and lacks some. The sample holds some 690,000 clones; roughly 87% are singletons and the top ten take approximately 35%. Comments on this clone: The target antigen is unknown.

With 7 bases removed from V and 0 bases from J, the gap between germline ends came to 15 bases. This CDR3 is 15 amino acids long. The germline CDR1 and CDR2 sequences are MNHNS and SASEGT. The J gene is TRBJ1-1, the V gene TRBV6-1; maybe TRBD1 (6 bases). Material for sequencing was memory CD8+ T cells from PBMCs. Subset described: CD45RO+ cells pooled with CCR7-negative TemRA cells. This clonotype was obtained from a man aged 18 to 29 in good health. Some clones in this sample may be carry-over from other donors' samples. Here the CDR3 reads CASTAPWDMNTEAFF. CDR3 nucleotides: TGTGCCAGCACCGCCCCATGGGACATGAACACTGAAGCTTTCTTT.